The clone carrying this T cell receptor beta chain appeared a few times. All of the isolated RNA was reverse transcribed, so expressed TCRB transcripts were sequenced. Clones were sequenced by immunoSEQ multiplex PCR, and TCRdb holds only the in-frame ones, with some missing. The sample includes 900,000 or so clones, roughly 15% of them seen just once. The V gene end was trimmed by 1 base and the J gene end by 0 bases; junction bases not matched to a gene: 7. Germline V gene sequence: CDR1 SQVTM, CDR2 ANQGSEA. The CDR3 spans 18 residues. The data belong to a study of beta chain features in type 1 diabetes.

The J gene is TRBJ2-3, the V gene TRBV29-1; 13 positions agree with TRBD2. This sequence originates from a woman younger than 35 in good health. Sequencing input: naive CD4+ T cells from blood. The CDR3 region is CSVEGGLAGALSTDTQYF. CDR3 coding DNA: TGCAGCGTTGAAGGAGGACTAGCGGGAGCCCTCAGCACAGATACGCAGTATTTT.